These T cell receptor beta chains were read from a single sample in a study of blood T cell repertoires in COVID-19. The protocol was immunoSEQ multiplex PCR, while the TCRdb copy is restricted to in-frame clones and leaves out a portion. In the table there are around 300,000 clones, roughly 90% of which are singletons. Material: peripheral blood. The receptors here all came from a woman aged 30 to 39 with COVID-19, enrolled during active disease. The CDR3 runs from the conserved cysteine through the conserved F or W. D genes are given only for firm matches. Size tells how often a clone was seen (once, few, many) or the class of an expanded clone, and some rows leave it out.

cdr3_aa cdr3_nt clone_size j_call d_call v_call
CATSRLTGFMNTEAFF TGTGCCACCAGCAGGTTGACAGGGTTCATGAACACTGAAGCTTTCTTT NA TRBJ1-1 TRBD1 TRBV15
CASSLGLAGVDEQYF TGTGCCAGCAGTTTAGGCCTAGCGGGAGTTGACGAGCAGTACTTC NA TRBJ2-7 TRBD2 TRBV28
CASREDGGNGYTF TGTGCCAGCAGGGAAGATGGAGGGAATGGCTACACCTTC NA TRBJ1-2 NA TRBV2
CASRGTVGKNIQYF TGTGCCAGCAGAGGGACAGTAGGAAAAAACATTCAGTACTTC NA TRBJ2-4 TRBD1 TRBV25-1
CAWSSGGAPETQYF TGTGCCTGGAGTTCGGGGGGAGCGCCAGAGACCCAGTACTTC NA TRBJ2-5 TRBD2 TRBV30
CASRAGTSGSSGELFF TGTGCCAGCAGGGCCGGGACTAGCGGGAGTTCGGGGGAGCTGTTTTTT many TRBJ2-2 TRBD2 TRBV5-4
CASSGLAGTYNEQFF TGCGCCAGCAGTGGACTAGCGGGAACTTACAATGAGCAGTTCTTC NA TRBJ2-1 TRBD2 TRBV10-2
CASSQNTDQPQHF TGTGCCAGCAGCCAAAACACCGATCAGCCCCAGCATTTT NA TRBJ1-5 NA TRBV3-1/TRBV3-2
CASRTGANEKLFF TGTGCCAGTAGGACAGGAGCTAATGAAAAACTGTTTTTT NA TRBJ1-4 NA TRBV19
CASSVEAGQSPLHF TGTGCCAGCAGCGTAGAGGCAGGGCAATCACCCCTCCACTTT NA TRBJ1-6 NA TRBV9
CASSLGTPTGELFF TGTGCCAGCAGCCTCGGGACACCCACCGGGGAGCTGTTTTTT NA TRBJ2-2 NA TRBV28
CATSADRGGYTF TGTGCCACCAGTGCGGACAGGGGTGGCTACACCTTC NA TRBJ1-2 TRBD1 TRBV24-1
CASTWGTASRTQYF TGTGCCAGCACCTGGGGGACAGCTTCGAGGACCCAGTACTTC NA TRBJ2-5 TRBD1 TRBV11-2
CASSINWPNEQFF TGTGCCAGTAGTATTAATTGGCCAAATGAGCAGTTCTTC NA TRBJ2-1 NA TRBV19
CASRTGGQGNQPQHF TGTGCCAGCCGGACAGGGGGCCAGGGCAATCAGCCCCAGCATTTT NA TRBJ1-5 TRBD1 TRBV19
CASSLRGLSNQPQHF TGTGCCAGCAGTTTACGGGGTCTCAGCAATCAGCCCCAGCATTTT NA TRBJ1-5 NA TRBV28
CATTWDRDATEAFF TGTGCCACCACTTGGGACAGGGATGCCACTGAAGCTTTCTTT NA TRBJ1-1 TRBD1 TRBV10-3
CSAVAGEQFF TGCAGTGCTGTCGCGGGGGAGCAGTTCTTC NA TRBJ2-1 NA TRBV20-1
CASMEGNLGRGTQYF TGTGCCAGTATGGAGGGAAACTTGGGCCGCGGTACGCAGTATTTT NA TRBJ2-3 NA TRBV19
CASSSQGTQIQETQYF TGCGCCAGCAGCTCCCAGGGGACACAAATCCAAGAGACCCAGTACTTC NA TRBJ2-5 NA TRBV5-1
CASSNLAGEDEQYF TGTGCCAGCAGTAATCTAGCGGGAGAGGACGAGCAGTACTTC NA TRBJ2-7 TRBD2 TRBV6-5
CASSLVSGRATGELFF TGCGCCAGCAGCTTGGTGAGCGGGAGGGCCACCGGGGAGCTGTTTTTT NA TRBJ2-2 TRBD2 TRBV5-1
CASAGLDEQFF TGTGCCAGCGCCGGACTGGATGAGCAGTTCTTC NA TRBJ2-1 NA TRBV6-1
CASSPQGNSNQPQHF TGTGCCAGCAGTCCACAGGGAAATAGCAATCAGCCCCAGCATTTT once TRBJ1-5 NA TRBV3-1/TRBV3-2
CASSLVPAGGRGEQFF TGTGCCAGCAGCTTAGTTCCAGCGGGAGGGCGAGGTGAGCAGTTCTTC NA TRBJ2-1 TRBD2 TRBV7-3
CASRGFGSSYNEQFF TGTGCCAGCAGAGGTTTCGGGAGCTCCTACAATGAGCAGTTCTTC NA TRBJ2-1 NA TRBV4-2
CASSVGSASGRYNEQFF TGTGCCAGCAGCGTAGGGTCGGCTAGCGGGAGATACAATGAGCAGTTCTTC once TRBJ2-1 TRBD2 TRBV9
CASSPQRTLTDTQYF TGTGCCAGCAGCCCACAACGGACACTCACAGATACGCAGTATTTT NA TRBJ2-3 NA TRBV5-4
CASSYPSGMEGGELFF TGTGCCAGCAGTTACCCGAGCGGGATGGAGGGCGGGGAGCTGTTTTTT NA TRBJ2-2 TRBD2 TRBV6-6
CASSFRVGELFF TGTGCCAGCAGCTTTCGGGTCGGGGAGCTGTTTTTT NA TRBJ2-2 NA TRBV5-4
CASSLTGLDYGYTF TGTGCCAGCAGCTTGACAGGGCTGGACTATGGCTACACCTTC NA TRBJ1-2 TRBD1 TRBV7-9
CASSLRWTAQSSNTGELFF TGTGCCAGCAGTTTGAGGTGGACAGCCCAATCATCGAACACCGGGGAGCTGTTTTTT NA TRBJ2-2 NA TRBV6-2/TRBV6-3
CASSYPPGLAGGEYEQYF TGTGCCAGCAGTTACCCCCCGGGACTAGCGGGAGGGGAATACGAGCAGTACTTC NA TRBJ2-7 TRBD2 TRBV6-2/TRBV6-3
CASSYERSQGDQPQHF TGTGCCAGCAGTTACGAGAGGAGCCAGGGGGATCAGCCCCAGCATTTT NA TRBJ1-5 TRBD1 TRBV6-6
CASSDSGLPNTEQFF TGTGCCAGCAGTGACTCGGGGCTACCAAACACTGAGCAGTTCTTC NA TRBJ2-1 NA TRBV6-4
CSVEVGSGSYEQYF TGCAGCGTTGAAGTAGGTAGCGGGAGCTACGAGCAGTACTTC NA TRBJ2-7 TRBD2 TRBV29-1
CAISASELAGGEDTQYF TGTGCCATCAGTGCGAGCGAACTAGCGGGTGGAGAAGATACGCAGTATTTT NA TRBJ2-3 TRBD2 TRBV10-3
CASSRAGTGNVWTDTQYF TGCGCCAGCAGCCGTGCCGGGACAGGGAACGTTTGGACAGATACGCAGTATTTT NA TRBJ2-3 TRBD1 TRBV5-1
CATSPTGGLPNSYNEQFF TGTGCCACCAGTCCGACAGGGGGCTTGCCCAACTCCTACAATGAGCAGTTCTTC NA TRBJ2-1 TRBD1 TRBV24-1
CASSLGGGSNVLTF TGCGCCAGCAGCTTGGGTGGGGGGTCGAACGTCCTGACTTTC NA TRBJ2-6 NA TRBV5-1
CASSLEAQGGWAFF TGCGCCAGCAGCTTGGAGGCGCAGGGCGGTTGGGCTTTCTTT NA TRBJ1-1 NA TRBV5-1